The TCR beta chain under discussion was sequenced for a study of T cell changes during pregnancy in multiple sclerosis. Germline loops: CDR1 SGHRS, CDR2 YFSETQ. This CDR3 comprises 15 residues. V was cut by 4 bases and J by 0 bases, with 12 bases left in between. The assay was immunoSEQ multiplex PCR, and TCRdb's table has in-frame clones only and misses some. The sample yields roughly 40,000 clones, more than 90% seen once. This sequence joins TRBV5-1 and TRBJ2-3, with D tentatively TRBD2 (7 bases). Specimen: CD8+ T cells from peripheral blood mononuclear cells, collected in the first trimester of pregnancy. The receptor's source is a female donor with multiple sclerosis, enrolled in a pregnancy study. The CDR3 here is CASSIRGASTDTQYF. In nucleotides, the CDR3 is TGCGCCAGCAGCATACGGGGGGCTAGCACAGATACGCAGTATTTT.